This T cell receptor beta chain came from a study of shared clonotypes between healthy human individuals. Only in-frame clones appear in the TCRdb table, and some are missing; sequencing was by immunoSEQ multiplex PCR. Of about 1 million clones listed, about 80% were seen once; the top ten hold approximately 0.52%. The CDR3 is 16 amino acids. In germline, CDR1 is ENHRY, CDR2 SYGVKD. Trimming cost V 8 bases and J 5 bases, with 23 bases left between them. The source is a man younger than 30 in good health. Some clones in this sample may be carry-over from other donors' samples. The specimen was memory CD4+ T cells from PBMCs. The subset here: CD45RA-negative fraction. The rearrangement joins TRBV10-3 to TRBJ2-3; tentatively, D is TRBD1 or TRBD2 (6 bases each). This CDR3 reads CAIDGNSMRGVDTQYF. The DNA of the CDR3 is TGTGCCATCGACGGGAACTCCATGAGGGGGGTAGATACGCAGTATTTT.